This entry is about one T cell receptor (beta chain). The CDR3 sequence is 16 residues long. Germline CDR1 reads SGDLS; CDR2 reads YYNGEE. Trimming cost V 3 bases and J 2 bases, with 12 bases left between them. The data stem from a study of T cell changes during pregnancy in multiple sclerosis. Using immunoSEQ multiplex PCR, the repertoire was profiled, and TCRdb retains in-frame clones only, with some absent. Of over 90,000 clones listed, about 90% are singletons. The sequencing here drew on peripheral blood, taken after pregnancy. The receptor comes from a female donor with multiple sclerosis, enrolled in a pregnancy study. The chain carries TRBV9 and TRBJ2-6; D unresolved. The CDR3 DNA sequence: TGTGCCAGCAGCGCTTCGACAAGAACTGGGGCCAACGTCCTGACTTTC. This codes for CASSASTRTGANVLTF.